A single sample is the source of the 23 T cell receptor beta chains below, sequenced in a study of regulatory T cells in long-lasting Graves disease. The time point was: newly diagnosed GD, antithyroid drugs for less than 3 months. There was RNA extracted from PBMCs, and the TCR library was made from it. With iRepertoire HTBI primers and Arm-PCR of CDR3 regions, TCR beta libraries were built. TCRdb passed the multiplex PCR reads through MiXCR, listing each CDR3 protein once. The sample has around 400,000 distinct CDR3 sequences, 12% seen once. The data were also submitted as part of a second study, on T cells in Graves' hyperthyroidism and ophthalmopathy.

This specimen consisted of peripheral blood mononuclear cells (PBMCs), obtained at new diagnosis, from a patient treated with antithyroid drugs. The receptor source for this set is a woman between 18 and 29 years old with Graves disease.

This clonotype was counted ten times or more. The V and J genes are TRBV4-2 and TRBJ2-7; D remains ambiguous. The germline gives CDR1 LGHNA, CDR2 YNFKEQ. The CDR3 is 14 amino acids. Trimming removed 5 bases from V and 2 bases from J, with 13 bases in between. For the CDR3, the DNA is TGTGCCAGCAGCTCCCAAGGGCATACCTACGAGCAGTACTTC. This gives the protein CASSSQGHTYEQYF.

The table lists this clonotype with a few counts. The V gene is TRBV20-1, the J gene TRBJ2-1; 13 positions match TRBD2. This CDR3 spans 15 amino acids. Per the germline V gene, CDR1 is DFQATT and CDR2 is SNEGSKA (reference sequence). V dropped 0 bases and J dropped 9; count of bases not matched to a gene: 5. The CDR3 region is CSARERTSGRFEQFF. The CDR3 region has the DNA TGCAGTGCTAGAGAGAGGACTAGCGGGAGATTTGAGCAGTTCTTC.

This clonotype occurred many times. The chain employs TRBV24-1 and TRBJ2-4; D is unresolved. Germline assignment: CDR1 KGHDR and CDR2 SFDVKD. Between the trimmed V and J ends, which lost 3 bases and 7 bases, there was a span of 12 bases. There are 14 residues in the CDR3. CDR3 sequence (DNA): TGTGCCACCAGTGATACTATGTCAGTTAACATTCAGTACTTC. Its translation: CATSDTMSVNIQYF.

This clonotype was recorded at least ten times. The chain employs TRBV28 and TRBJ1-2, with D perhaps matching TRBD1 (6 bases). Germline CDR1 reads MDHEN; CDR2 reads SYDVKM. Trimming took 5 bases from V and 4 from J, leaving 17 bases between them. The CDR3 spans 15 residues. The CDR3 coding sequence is TGTGCCAGCAGTACGGGGGTGGGGGCCCTCTATGGCTACACCTTC. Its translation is CASSTGVGALYGYTF.

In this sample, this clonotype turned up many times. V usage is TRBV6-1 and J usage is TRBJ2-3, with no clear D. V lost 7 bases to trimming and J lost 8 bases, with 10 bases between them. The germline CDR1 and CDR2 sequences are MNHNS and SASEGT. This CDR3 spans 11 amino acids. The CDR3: CASTLLGTQYF. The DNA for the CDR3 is TGTGCCAGCACTTTACTTGGTACGCAGTATTTT.

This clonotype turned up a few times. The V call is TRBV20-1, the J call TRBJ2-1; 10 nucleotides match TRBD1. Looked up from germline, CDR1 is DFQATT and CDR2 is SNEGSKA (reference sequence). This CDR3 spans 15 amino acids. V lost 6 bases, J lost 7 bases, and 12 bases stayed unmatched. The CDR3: CSAERGTGVWNEQFF. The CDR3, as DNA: TGCAGTGCCGAACGAGGGACAGGGGTGTGGAATGAGCAGTTCTTC.

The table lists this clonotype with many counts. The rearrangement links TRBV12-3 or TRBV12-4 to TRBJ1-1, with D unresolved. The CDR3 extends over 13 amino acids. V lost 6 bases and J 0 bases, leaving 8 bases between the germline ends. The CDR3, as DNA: TGTGCCAGCAGCGGCCTGTTGAACACTGAAGCTTTCTTT. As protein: CASSGLLNTEAFF.

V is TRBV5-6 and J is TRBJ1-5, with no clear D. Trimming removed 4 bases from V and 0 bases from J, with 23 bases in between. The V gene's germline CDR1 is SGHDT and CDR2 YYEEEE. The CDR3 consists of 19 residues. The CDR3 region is CASSPQIHLLGYSNQPQHF. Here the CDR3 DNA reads TGTGCCAGCAGCCCCCAAATTCACCTTCTTGGATATAGCAATCAGCCCCAGCATTTT.

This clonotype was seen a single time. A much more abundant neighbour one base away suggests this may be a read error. The CDR3, as DNA: TGTGCCAGCAGCACACGACTCGGGGTGAACACTGAATCTTTCTTT. Encoded protein: CASSTRLGVNTESFF. This chain connects TRBV11-2 to TRBJ1-1, with no clear D. The germline CDR1 and CDR2 sequences are SGHAT and FQNNGV. CDR3 length equals 15 residues.

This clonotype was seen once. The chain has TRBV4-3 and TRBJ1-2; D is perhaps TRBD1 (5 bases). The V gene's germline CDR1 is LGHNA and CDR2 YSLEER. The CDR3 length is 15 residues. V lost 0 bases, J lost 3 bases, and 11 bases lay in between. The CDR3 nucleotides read TGCGCCAGCAGCCAAGATTCACAGGTGGACTATGGCTACACCTTC. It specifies CASSQDSQVDYGYTF.

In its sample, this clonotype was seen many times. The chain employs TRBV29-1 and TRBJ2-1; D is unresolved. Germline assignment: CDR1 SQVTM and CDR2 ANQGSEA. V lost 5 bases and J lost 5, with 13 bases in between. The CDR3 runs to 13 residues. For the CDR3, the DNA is TGCAGCGTTCCGAGGTCGACGAACAATGAGCAGTTCTTC. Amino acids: CSVPRSTNNEQFF.

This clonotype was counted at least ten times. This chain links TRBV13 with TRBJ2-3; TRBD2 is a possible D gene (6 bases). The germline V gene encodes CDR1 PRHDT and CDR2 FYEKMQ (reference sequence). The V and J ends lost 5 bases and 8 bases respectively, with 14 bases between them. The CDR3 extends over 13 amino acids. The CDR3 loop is CASSLRLEGTQYF. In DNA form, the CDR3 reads TGTGCCAGCAGCCTACGACTAGAAGGTACGCAGTATTTT.

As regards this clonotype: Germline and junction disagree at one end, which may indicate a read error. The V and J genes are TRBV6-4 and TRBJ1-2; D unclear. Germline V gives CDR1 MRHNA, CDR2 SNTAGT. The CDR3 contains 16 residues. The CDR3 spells CASSYSTGRLNYGYTF. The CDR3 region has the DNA TGTGCCAGCAGTTACTCGACGGGCCGTCTTAACTATGGCTACACCTTC.

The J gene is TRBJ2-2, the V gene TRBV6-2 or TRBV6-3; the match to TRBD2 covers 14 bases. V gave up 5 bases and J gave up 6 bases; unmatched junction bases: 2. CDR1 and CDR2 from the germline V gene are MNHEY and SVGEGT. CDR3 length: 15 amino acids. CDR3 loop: CASSPTSGRAGELFF. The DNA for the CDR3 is TGTGCCAGCAGTCCGACTAGCGGGAGGGCCGGGGAGCTGTTTTTT.

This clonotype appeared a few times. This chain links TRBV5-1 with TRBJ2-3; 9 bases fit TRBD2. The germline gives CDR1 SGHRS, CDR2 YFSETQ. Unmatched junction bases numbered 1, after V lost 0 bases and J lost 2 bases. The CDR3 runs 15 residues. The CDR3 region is CASSLASGTTDTQYF. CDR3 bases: TGCGCCAGCAGCTTGGCTAGCGGGACCACAGATACGCAGTATTTT. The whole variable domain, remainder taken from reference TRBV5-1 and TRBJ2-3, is KAGVTQTPRYLIKTRGQQVTLSCSPISGHRSVSWYQQTPGQGLQFLFEYFSETQRNKGNFPGRFSGRQFSNSRSEMNVSTLELGDSALYLCASSLASGTTDTQYFGPGTRLTVL.

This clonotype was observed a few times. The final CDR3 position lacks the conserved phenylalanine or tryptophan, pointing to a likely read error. In nucleotides, the CDR3 is TGCAGTGCTAGAGGGGACAGGGTCGAAGCTTTCTCT. Translating gives CSARGDRVEAFS. This chain links TRBV20-1 with TRBJ1-1; 9 nucleotides line up with TRBD1. The CDR3 sequence is 12 residues long. The germline V gene has CDR1 DFQATT and CDR2 SNEGSKA (reference sequence). The V gene end was trimmed by 1 base and the J gene end by 8 bases; junction bases not matched to a gene: 2.

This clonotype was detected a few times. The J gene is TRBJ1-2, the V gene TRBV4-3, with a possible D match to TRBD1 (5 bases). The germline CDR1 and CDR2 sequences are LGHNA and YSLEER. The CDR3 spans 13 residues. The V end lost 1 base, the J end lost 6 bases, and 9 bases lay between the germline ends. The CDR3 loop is CASSQASGDGYTF. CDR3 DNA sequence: TGCGCCAGCAGCCAAGCGTCGGGGGATGGCTACACCTTC.

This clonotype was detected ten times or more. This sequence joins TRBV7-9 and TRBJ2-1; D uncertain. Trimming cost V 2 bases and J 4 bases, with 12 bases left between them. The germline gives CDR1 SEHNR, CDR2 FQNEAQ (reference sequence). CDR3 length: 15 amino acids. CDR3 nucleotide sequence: TGTGCCAGCAGCTTATCGGCAGCGCAGTACAATGAGCAGTTCTTC. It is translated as CASSLSAAQYNEQFF.

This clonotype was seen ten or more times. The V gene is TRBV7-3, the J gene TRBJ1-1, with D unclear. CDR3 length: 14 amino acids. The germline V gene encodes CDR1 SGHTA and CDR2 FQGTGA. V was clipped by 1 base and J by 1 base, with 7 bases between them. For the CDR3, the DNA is TGTGCCAGCAGCTTAAGCGTCGGGAACACTGAAGCTTTCTTT. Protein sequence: CASSLSVGNTEAFF.

The DNA of the CDR3 is TGTGCCGGCAGTTATGTGGGCTTCTCCTACGAGCAGTACGTC. As protein: CAGSYVGFSYEQYV. V and J are TRBV6-2 or TRBV6-3 and TRBJ2-7; no clear D gene. Germline V gene lookup returns CDR1 MNHEY and CDR2 SVGEGT. CDR3 length equals 14 residues.

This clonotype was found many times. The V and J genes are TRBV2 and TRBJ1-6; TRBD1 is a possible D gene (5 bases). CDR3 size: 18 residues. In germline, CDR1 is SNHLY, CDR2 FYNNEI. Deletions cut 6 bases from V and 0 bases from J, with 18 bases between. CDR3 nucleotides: TGTGCCAGCAGACAACCCAGGAGACAGAGCTCCTATAATTCACCCCTCCACTTT. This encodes CASRQPRRQSSYNSPLHF.

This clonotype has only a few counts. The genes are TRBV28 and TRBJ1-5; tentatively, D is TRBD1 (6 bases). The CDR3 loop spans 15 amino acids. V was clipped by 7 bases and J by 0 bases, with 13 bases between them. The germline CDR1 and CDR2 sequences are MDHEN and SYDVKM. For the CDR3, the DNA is TGTGCCAGCACCTACGGGGGACATAGCAATCAGCCCCAGCATTTT. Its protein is CASTYGGHSNQPQHF.

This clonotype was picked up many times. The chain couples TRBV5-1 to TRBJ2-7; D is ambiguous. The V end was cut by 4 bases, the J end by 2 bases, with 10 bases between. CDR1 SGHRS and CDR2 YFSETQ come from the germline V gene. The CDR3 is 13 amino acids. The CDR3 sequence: CASSLAYPYEQYF. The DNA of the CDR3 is TGCGCCAGCAGCCTTGCCTACCCCTACGAGCAGTACTTC.